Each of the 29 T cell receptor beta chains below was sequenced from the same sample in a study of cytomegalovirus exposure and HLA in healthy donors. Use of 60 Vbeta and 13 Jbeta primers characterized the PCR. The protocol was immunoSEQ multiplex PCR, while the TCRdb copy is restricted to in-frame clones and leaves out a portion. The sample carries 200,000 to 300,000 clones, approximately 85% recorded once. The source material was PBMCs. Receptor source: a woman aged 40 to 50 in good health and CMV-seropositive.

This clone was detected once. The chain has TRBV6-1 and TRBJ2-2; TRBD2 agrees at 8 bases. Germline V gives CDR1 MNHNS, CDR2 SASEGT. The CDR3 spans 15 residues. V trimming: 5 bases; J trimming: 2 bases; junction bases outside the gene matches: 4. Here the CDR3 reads CASSRGLANTGELFF. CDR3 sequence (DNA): TGTGCCAGCAGTCGAGGACTAGCAAACACCGGGGAGCTGTTTTTT.

This chain's CDR3 is CASSLSERAVYEQYF. Written as DNA, the CDR3 is TGTGCCAGCAGTTTATCGGAGAGGGCAGTCTACGAGCAGTACTTC. This chain links TRBV27 with TRBJ2-7; D perhaps matches TRBD2 (5 bases). The CDR3 totals 15 residues. The ends were cut back, 0 bases at V and 3 bases at J, with 12 bases in the middle. From germline, CDR1 is MNHEY and CDR2 SMNVEV (reference sequence).

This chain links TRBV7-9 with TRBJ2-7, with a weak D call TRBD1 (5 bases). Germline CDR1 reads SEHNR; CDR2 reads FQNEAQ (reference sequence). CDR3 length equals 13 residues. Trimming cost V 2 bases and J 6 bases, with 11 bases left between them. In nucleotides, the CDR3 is TGTGCCAGCAGCTTACAGGGTTTGATCGAGCAGTACTTC. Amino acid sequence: CASSLQGLIEQYF.

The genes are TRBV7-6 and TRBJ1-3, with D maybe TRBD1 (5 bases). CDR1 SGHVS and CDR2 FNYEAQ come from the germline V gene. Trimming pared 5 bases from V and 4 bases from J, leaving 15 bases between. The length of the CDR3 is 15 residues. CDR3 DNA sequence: TGTGCCAGCAGCCATGAAGGGGCAAGAGGAAACACCATATATTTT. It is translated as CASSHEGARGNTIYF.

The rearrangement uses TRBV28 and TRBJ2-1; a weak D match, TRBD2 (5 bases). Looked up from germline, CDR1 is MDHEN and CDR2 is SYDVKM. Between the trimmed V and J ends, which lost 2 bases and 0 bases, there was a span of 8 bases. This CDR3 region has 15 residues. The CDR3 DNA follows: TGTGCCAGCAGTTTAGGTGGGAGCTCCTACAATGAGCAGTTCTTC. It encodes CASSLGGSSYNEQFF.

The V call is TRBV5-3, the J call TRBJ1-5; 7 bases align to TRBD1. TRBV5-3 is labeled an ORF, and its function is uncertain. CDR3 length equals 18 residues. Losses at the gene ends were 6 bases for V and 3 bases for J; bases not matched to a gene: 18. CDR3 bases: TGTGCCAGAACCACACCGGGGGGGTCGGGACAGTACAATCAGCCCCAGCATTTT. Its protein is CARTTPGGSGQYNQPQHF.

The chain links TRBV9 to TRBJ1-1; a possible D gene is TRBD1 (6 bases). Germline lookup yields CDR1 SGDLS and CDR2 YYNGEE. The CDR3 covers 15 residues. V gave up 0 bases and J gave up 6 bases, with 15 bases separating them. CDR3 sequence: CASSVGGLGFSEAFF. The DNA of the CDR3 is TGTGCCAGCAGCGTAGGGGGGCTAGGGTTCTCTGAAGCTTTCTTT.

As DNA, the CDR3 is TGTGCCAGCAGTGACTCGCTACTAGCGGGACCTGATGAGCAGTTCTTC. Residues: CASSDSLLAGPDEQFF. The chain links TRBV6-4 to TRBJ2-1; TRBD2 agrees at 10 bases. CDR1 is MRHNA, CDR2 SNTAGT, per germline. The length of the CDR3 is 16 residues. The ends lost 0 bases at V and 8 bases at J; junction bases unmatched: 7.

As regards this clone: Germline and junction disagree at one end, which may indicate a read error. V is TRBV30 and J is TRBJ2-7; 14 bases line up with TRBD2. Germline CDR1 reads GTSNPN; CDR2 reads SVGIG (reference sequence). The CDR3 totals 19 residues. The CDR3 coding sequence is TGTGCCTGGGGTGTAACCAGGACTAGCGGGAGGTTAAGCTCCTACGAGCAGTACTTC. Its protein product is CAWGVTRTSGRLSSYEQYF.

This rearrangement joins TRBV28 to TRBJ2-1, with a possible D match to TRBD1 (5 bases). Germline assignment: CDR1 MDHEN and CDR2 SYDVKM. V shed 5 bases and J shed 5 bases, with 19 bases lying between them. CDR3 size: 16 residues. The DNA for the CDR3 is TGTGCCAGCAGTGCCTACCGCAGGGTACCCCACAATGAGCAGTTCTTC. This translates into CASSAYRRVPHNEQFF.

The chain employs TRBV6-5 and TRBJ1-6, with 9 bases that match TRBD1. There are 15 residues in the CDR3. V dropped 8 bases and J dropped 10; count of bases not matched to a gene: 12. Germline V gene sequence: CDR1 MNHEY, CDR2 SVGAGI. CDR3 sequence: CASGSPGQGISPLHF. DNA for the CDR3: TGTGCCAGCGGTAGTCCGGGACAGGGAATCTCACCCCTCCACTTT.

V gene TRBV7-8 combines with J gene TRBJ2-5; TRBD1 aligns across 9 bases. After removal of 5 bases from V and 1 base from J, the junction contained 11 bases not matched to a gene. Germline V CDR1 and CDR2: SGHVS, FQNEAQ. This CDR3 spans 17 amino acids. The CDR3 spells CASSNRPGQGPQETQYF. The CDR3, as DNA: TGTGCCAGCAGCAACAGGCCGGGACAGGGACCCCAAGAGACCCAGTACTTC.

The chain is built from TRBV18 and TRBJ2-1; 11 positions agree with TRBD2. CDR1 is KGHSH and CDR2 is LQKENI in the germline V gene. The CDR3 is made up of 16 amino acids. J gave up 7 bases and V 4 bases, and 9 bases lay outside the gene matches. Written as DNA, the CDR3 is TGTGCCAGCTCACTGAACATAGCGGGAGGGATGAATGAGCAGTTCTTC. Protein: CASSLNIAGGMNEQFF.

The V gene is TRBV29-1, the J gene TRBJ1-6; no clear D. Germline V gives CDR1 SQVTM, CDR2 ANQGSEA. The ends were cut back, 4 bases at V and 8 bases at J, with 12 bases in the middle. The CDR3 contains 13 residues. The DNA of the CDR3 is TGCAGCGTTGCCCTGGGCGGGGATTCACCCCTCCACTTT. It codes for CSVALGGDSPLHF.

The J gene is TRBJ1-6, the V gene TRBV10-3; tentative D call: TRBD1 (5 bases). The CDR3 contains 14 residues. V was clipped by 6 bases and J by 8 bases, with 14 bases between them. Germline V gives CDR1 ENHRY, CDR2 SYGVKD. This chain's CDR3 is CAIRGSGDHSPLHF. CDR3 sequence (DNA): TGTGCCATCAGGGGGTCGGGGGACCATTCACCCCTCCACTTT.

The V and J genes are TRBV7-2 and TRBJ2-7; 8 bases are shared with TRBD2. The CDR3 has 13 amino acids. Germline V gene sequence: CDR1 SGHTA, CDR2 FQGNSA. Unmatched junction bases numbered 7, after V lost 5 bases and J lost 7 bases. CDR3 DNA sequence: TGTGCCAGCAGCCGAGCGGGAGTGGGGGAGCAGTACTTC. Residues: CASSRAGVGEQYF. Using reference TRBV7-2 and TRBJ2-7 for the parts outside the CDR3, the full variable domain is GAGVSQSPSNKVTEKGKDVELRCDPISGHTALYWYRQSLGQGLEFLIYFQGNSAPDKSGLPSDRFSAERTGGSVSTLTIQRTQQEDSAVYLCASSRAGVGEQYFGPGTRLTVT.

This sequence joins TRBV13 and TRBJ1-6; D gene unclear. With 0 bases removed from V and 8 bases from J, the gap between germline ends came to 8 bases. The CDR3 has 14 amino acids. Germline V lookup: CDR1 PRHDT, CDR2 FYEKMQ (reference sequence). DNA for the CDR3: TGTGCCAGCAGCTTAGGGAGGTTTGATTCACCCCTCCACTTT. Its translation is CASSLGRFDSPLHF.

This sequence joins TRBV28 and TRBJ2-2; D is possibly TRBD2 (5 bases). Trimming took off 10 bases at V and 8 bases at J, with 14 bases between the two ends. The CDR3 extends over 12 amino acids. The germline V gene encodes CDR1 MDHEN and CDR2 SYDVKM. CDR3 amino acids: CATGVASGELFF. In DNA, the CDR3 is TGTGCCACCGGGGTAGCGTCGGGGGAGCTGTTTTTT.

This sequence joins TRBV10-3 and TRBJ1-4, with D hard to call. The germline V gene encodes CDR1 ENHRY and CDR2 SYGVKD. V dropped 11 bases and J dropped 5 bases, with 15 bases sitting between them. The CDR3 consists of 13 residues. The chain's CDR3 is CAATVNPNEKLFF. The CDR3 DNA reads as TGTGCCGCAACAGTGAACCCGAATGAAAAACTGTTTTTT.

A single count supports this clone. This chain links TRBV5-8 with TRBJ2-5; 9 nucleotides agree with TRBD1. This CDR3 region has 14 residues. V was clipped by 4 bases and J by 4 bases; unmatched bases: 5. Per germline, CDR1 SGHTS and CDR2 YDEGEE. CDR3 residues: CASSLGTGPETQYF. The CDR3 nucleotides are TGTGCCAGCAGCCTGGGGACAGGGCCAGAGACCCAGTACTTC.

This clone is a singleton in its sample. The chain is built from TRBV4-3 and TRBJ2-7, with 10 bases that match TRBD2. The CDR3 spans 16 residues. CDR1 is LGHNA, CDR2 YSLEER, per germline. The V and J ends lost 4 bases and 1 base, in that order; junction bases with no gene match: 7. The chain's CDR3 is CASSRTGLASSYEQYF. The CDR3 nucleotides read TGCGCCAGCAGCCGAACGGGACTAGCGAGTTCCTACGAGCAGTACTTC.

For the CDR3, the DNA is TGCGCCAGCAGCCAAGGGTCAGGGGCAACACCGGATACGCAGTATTTT. The encoded protein is CASSQGSGATPDTQYF. The genes are TRBV4-3 and TRBJ2-3; D is perhaps TRBD1 (6 bases). Germline CDR1 LGHNA, CDR2 YSLEER. Between the trimmed V and J ends, which lost 1 base and 6 bases, there was a span of 17 bases. The CDR3 runs to 16 residues.

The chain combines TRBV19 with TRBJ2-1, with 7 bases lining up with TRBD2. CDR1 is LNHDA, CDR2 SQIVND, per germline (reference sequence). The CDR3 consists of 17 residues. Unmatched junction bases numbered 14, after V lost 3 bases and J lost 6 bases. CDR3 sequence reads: CASSMRSGGIVLNEQFF. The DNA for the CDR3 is TGTGCCAGTAGTATGCGGTCGGGAGGAATTGTGCTCAATGAGCAGTTCTTC.

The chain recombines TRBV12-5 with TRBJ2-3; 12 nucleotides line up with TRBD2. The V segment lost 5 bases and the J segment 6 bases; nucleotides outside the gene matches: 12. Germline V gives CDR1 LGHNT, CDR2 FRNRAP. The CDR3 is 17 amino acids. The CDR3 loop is CASGPDLAGGPSDTQYF. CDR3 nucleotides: TGTGCTAGTGGTCCCGACCTAGCGGGAGGGCCCTCGGATACGCAGTATTTT.

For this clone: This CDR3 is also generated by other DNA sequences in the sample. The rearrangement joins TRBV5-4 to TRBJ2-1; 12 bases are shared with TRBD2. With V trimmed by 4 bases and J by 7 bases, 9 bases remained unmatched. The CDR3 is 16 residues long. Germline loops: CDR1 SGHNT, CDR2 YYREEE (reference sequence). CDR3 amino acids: CASSPRTSGIGNEQFF. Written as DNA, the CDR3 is TGTGCCAGCAGCCCACGGACTAGCGGGATAGGTAATGAGCAGTTCTTC.

CDR3 DNA: TGCAGCGTTGAAGTCACTAACAATGAGCAGTTCTTC. Its protein is CSVEVTNNEQFF. This rearrangement joins TRBV29-1 to TRBJ2-1; D gene unclear. Germline V gene data show CDR1 as SQVTM and CDR2 as ANQGSEA. CDR3 length: 12 residues. V lost 1 base to trimming and J lost 5 bases, with 6 bases between them.

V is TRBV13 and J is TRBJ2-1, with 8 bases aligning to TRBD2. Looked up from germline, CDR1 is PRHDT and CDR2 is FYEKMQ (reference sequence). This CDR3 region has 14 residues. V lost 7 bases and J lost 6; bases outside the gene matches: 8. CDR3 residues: CASKIAGPLNEQFF. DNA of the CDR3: TGTGCCAGCAAGATAGCGGGACCTCTCAATGAGCAGTTCTTC.

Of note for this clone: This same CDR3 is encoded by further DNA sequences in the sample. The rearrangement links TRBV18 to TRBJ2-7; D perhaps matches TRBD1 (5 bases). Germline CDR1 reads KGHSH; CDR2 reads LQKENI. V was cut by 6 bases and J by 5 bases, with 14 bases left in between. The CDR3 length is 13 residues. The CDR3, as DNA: TGTGCCAGCTCCCCTCCGGTAGGGGACGAGCAGTACTTC. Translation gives CASSPPVGDEQYF. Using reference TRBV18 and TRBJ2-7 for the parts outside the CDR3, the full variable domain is NAGVMQNPRHLVRRRGQEARLRCSPMKGHSHVYWYRQLPEEGLKFMVYLQKENIIDESGMPKERFSAEFPKEGPSILRIQQVVRGDSAAYFCASSPPVGDEQYFGPGTRLTVT.

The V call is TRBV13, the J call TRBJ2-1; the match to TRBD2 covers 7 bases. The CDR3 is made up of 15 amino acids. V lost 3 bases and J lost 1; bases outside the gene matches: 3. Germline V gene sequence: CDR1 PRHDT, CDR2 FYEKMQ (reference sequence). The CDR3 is CASSLWEGSYNEQFF. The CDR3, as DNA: TGTGCCAGCAGCTTGTGGGAGGGGTCCTACAATGAGCAGTTCTTC.